The TCR beta chain under discussion was sequenced for a study of blood T cell repertoires in COVID-19. Germline V gene lookup returns CDR1 SGHVS and CDR2 FNYEAQ. Trimming took 1 base from V and 6 from J, leaving 6 bases between them. The CDR3 has 13 amino acids. Some clones are missing from TCRdb's copy, which holds only in-frame ones; the method was immunoSEQ multiplex PCR. This table has more than 300,000 clones, 89% appearing once. The sequenced sample was peripheral blood. This clonotype was sampled from a man younger than 35 who had recovered from COVID-19. This rearrangement joins TRBV7-6 to TRBJ2-2; tentative D call: TRBD2 (6 bases). This CDR3 reads CASSLGGAGELFF. CDR3 nucleotides: TGTGCCAGCAGCTTAGGGGGGGCCGGGGAGCTGTTTTTT. The entire variable domain, with the rest obtained from reference TRBV7-6 and TRBJ2-2, is as follows: GAGVSQSPRYKVTKRGQDVALRCDPISGHVSLYWYRQALGQGPEFLTYFNYEAQQDKSGLPNDRFSAERPEGSISTLTIQRTEQRDSAMYRCASSLGGAGELFFGEGSRLTVL.